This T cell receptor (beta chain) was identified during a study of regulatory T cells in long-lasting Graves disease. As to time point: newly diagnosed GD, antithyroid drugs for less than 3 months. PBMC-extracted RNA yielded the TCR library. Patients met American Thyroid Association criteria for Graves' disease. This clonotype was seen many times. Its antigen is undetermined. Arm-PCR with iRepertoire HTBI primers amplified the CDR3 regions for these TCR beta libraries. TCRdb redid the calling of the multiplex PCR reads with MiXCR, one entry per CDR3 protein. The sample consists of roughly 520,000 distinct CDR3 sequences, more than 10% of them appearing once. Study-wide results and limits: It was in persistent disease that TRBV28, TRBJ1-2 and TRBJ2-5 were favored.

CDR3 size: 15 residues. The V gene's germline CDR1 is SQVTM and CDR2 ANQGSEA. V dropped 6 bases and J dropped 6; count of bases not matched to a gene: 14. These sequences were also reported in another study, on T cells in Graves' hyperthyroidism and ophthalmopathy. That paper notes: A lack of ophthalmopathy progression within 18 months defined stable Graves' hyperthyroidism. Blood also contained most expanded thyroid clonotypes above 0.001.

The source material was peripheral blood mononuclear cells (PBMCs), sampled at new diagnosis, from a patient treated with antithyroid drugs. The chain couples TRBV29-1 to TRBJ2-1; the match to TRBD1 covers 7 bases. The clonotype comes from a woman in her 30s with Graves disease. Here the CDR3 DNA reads TGCAGCGTGGTAGACAGGGCAATATCCCCCAATGAGCAGTTCTTC. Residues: CSVVDRAISPNEQFF.